This T cell receptor (beta chain) was recovered during a study of breast tumors, draining lymph nodes, adjacent tissues. Study-level findings and limits: Most tumor T cells seemingly derive from lymph node, then expand in tumor. Tumor TCR diversity was below lymph nodes but above nontumor tissue. Luminal-like breast cancer showed significantly greater tumor-nontumor repertoire similarity than basal-like breast cancer did. The lymph node origin of tumor T cells was framed as consistent with a hypothesis, not demonstrated.

Samples came from axillary lymph nodes draining the breast cancer. As regards this clonotype: Its antigen is currently unknown.

TCRdb called the multiplex PCR reads again in MiXCR, with one record for every CDR3 protein. The sample consists of about 140,000 distinct CDR3 sequences, about 30% of them appearing once. CDR3 size: 15 residues. Germline CDR1 is DFQATT and CDR2 is SNEGSKA (reference sequence). The ends lost 0 bases at V and 2 bases at J; junction bases unmatched: 2. This TCR was recovered from a female donor with breast cancer. Some clones in this sample may be carry-over from other donors' samples. This chain joins TRBV20-1 and TRBJ2-1; 9 nucleotides align to TRBD2. The sample consisted of axillary lymph node tissue. For the CDR3, the DNA is TGCAGTGCTAGAGAAGGCGGGGGGGCCTACAATGAGCAGTTCTTC. This codes for CSAREGGGAYNEQFF.